This is a list of T cell receptor beta chains from one sample in a study of blood T cell repertoires in COVID-19. Generated by immunoSEQ multiplex PCR, the TCRdb table keeps only in-frame clones and is missing some. This sample has 350,000 to 450,000 clones, with roughly 86% found just once. What was sequenced was PBMCs or T cells enriched from blood (not recorded which). Receptors were obtained from a young woman who had recovered from COVID-19. Each CDR3 is given with its conserved first and last residue. The D gene is left open where the match is weak. Clone sizes are given selectively: once, few, many, or a class where the clone is expanded.

D,V,size,J,CDR3,DNA
TRBD2,TRBV7-9,.,TRBJ2-7,CASSLPGLAYEQYF,TGTGCCAGCAGCTTACCGGGACTAGCGTACGAGCAGTACTTC
.,TRBV5-1,.,TRBJ2-7,CASSLAGSSYEQYF,TGCGCCAGCAGCTTGGCCGGGAGCTCCTACGAGCAGTACTTC
TRBD2,TRBV20-1,.,TRBJ2-1,CSASPFGGGVHSYNEQFF,TGCAGTGCTAGTCCGTTTGGCGGGGGGGTACACTCCTACAATGAGCAGTTCTTC
.,TRBV14,once,TRBJ2-3,CASSRATGAADTQYF,TGTGCCAGCAGCCGAGCGACGGGAGCGGCAGATACGCAGTATTTT
TRBD1,TRBV24-1,.,TRBJ1-2,CATSDGQVNYGYTF,TGTGCCACCAGTGACGGACAGGTGAACTATGGCTACACCTTC
.,TRBV19,once,TRBJ1-3,CASSTISSGNTIYF,TGTGCCAGTAGTACAATTAGCTCTGGAAACACCATATATTTT
.,TRBV13,.,TRBJ1-2,CASSLGAGIYGYTF,TGTGCCAGCAGCTTAGGAGCAGGGATCTATGGCTACACCTTC
TRBD2,TRBV7-2,.,TRBJ2-5,CASRLAGSGILETQYF,TGTGCCAGCAGACTAGCGGGGAGCGGTATATTGGAGACCCAGTACTTC
.,TRBV9,.,TRBJ1-2,CASSVDQANYGYTF,TGTGCCAGCAGCGTAGACCAGGCAAACTATGGCTACACCTTC
.,TRBV5-1,few,TRBJ2-7,CASSLGPPSYEQYF,TGCGCCAGCAGCCTAGGCCCCCCGTCCTACGAGCAGTACTTC
.,TRBV24-1,.,TRBJ2-1,CATSDLIRNEQFF,TGTGCCACCAGTGATTTGATCCGCAATGAGCAGTTCTTC
.,TRBV5-6,.,TRBJ2-1,CASSSLAGTSYNEQFF,TGTGCCAGCAGCTCGCTTGCGGGGACCTCCTACAATGAGCAGTTCTTC
.,TRBV5-1,.,TRBJ2-5,CASSLGTEETQYF,TGCGCCAGCAGCCTAGGGACTGAAGAGACCCAGTACTTC
TRBD1,TRBV5-1,.,TRBJ1-2,CASSPGQGADGYTF,TGCGCCAGCTCTCCGGGACAGGGGGCGGATGGCTACACCTTC
TRBD1,TRBV24-1,.,TRBJ2-7,CATSDRDRPYEQYF,TGTGCCACCAGTGATCGGGACAGACCATACGAGCAGTACTTC
TRBD1,TRBV28,.,TRBJ2-7,CASNANRGRGYEQYF,TGTGCCAGCAACGCCAACAGGGGTAGAGGATACGAGCAGTACTTC
TRBD2,TRBV7-2,.,TRBJ2-2,CASSLEIGLASTGELFF,TGTGCCAGCAGCTTAGAAATCGGACTAGCGAGCACCGGGGAGCTGTTTTTT
TRBD2,TRBV13,.,TRBJ2-1,CASSPAGGDNEQFF,TGTGCCAGCAGCCCCGCGGGGGGCGACAATGAGCAGTTCTTC
TRBD1,TRBV19,.,TRBJ1-1,CASRTDRVGTEAFF,TGTGCCAGTAGAACCGACAGGGTTGGCACTGAAGCTTTCTTT
.,TRBV10-3,.,TRBJ2-3,CAISDLEGASTDTQYF,TGTGCCATCAGTGACCTGGAGGGAGCTAGCACAGATACGCAGTATTTT
.,TRBV30,.,TRBJ1-6,CAWRFMEVGSPLHF,TGTGCCTGGCGCTTTATGGAGGTTGGGTCACCCCTCCACTTT
.,TRBV4-1,.,TRBJ2-1,CASSLRTSSYNEQFF,TGCGCCAGCAGCCTACGGACAAGCTCCTACAATGAGCAGTTCTTC
.,TRBV2,.,TRBJ2-6,CASKEPVMPSGANVLTF,TGTGCCAGCAAAGAACCAGTCATGCCCTCTGGGGCCAACGTCCTGACTTTC
.,TRBV11-2,.,TRBJ2-7,CASSLGAGEYEQYF,TGTGCCAGCAGCTTAGGGGCAGGGGAGTATGAGCAGTACTTC
TRBD2,TRBV4-3,.,TRBJ2-5,CASSQDLATSGGAGETQYF,TGCGCCAGCAGCCAAGATTTAGCGACTAGCGGGGGGGCGGGAGAGACCCAGTACTTC
.,TRBV25-1,.,TRBJ1-1,CASQDAGNTEAFF,TGTGCCAGCCAAGACGCGGGCAACACTGAAGCTTTCTTT
TRBD1,TRBV5-6,few,TRBJ1-2,CASSLGQGGNYGYTF,TGTGCCAGCAGCTTGGGACAGGGAGGTAACTATGGCTACACCTTC
TRBD1,TRBV3-1/TRBV3-2,.,TRBJ1-4,CASSRRTGNEKLFF,TGTGCCAGCAGCCGAAGGACAGGGAATGAAAAACTGTTTTTT
TRBD2,TRBV5-1,.,TRBJ2-3,CASSLEAGASADTQYF,TGCGCCAGCAGCCTTGAAGCGGGAGCCAGCGCAGATACGCAGTATTTT
TRBD1,TRBV30,.,TRBJ2-1,CAWTPGQSSYNEQFF,TGTGCCTGGACCCCGGGACAGAGCTCCTACAATGAGCAGTTCTTC
.,TRBV27,.,TRBJ2-5,CASSRSRVQETQYF,TGTGCCAGCAGTCGCTCGAGGGTCCAAGAGACCCAGTACTTC
.,TRBV7-2,.,TRBJ1-2,CASSSSGTSYGYTF,TGTGCCAGCAGTTCATCCGGGACAAGCTATGGCTACACCTTC
.,TRBV6-1,.,TRBJ1-5,CASSELGRSNQPQHF,TGTGCCAGCAGTGAGTTGGGCCGTAGCAATCAGCCCCAGCATTTT
TRBD1,TRBV6-4,.,TRBJ1-6,CASSQGQGGSPLHF,TGTGCCAGCAGCCAAGGACAGGGAGGATCACCCCTCCACTTT
TRBD1,TRBV6-5,.,TRBJ2-7,CASSYSLGTGGFEQYF,TGTGCCAGCAGTTACTCACTTGGGACAGGGGGATTCGAGCAGTACTTC
TRBD1,TRBV11-1,.,TRBJ1-4,CASSRGQKTEKLFF,TGTGCCAGCAGCCGGGGACAGAAAACTGAAAAACTGTTTTTT
.,TRBV7-8,.,TRBJ1-5,CASSLGAGASQPQHF,TGTGCCAGCAGCTTAGGAGCAGGGGCCAGTCAGCCCCAGCATTTT
.,TRBV11-3,.,TRBJ1-3,CASSTNSGNTIYF,TGTGCCAGCAGCACTAACTCTGGAAACACCATATATTTT
TRBD2,TRBV14,.,TRBJ2-1,CASSREVAGLYNEQFF,TGTGCCAGCAGCCGGGAGGTAGCGGGCCTCTACAATGAGCAGTTCTTC